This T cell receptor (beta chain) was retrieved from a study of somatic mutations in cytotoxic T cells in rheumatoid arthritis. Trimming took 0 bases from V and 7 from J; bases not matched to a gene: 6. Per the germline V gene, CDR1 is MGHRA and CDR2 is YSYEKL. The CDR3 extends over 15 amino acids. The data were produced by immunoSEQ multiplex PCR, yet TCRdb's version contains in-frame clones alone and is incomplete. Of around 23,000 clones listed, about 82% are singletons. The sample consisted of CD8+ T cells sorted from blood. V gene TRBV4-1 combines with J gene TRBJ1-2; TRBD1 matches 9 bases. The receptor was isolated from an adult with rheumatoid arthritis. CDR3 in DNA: TGCGCCAGCAGCCAAGATAAGACAGGGGGTTTTGGCTACACCTTC. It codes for CASSQDKTGGFGYTF.